This T cell receptor beta chain was profiled in a study of glioma-infiltrating T cells. The CDR3 consists of 13 residues. Trimming cost V 2 bases and J 7 bases, with 7 bases left between them. Germline lookup yields CDR1 SGHNT and CDR2 YYREEE (reference sequence). Points on this clonotype: As yet, its antigen is unknown.

The iRepertoire nested amplicon-rescue multiplex PCR amplified TCR alpha and beta CDR3s from RNA. TCRdb used MiXCR to reprocess the multiplex PCR reads, holding one entry per CDR3 protein. Seen here are tens of thousands of distinct CDR3 sequences, about 23% observed once, and the top ten hold 6.7%. Study-wide findings and caveats: CDR3 overlap between tissue and blood was very small. Gliomas, especially low-grade, showed above-expected tissue-blood divergence; non-neoplastic patients showed below.

Sequencing was performed on glioma tissue, nonneoplastic brain tissue, or PBMCs (not recorded which). The V and J genes are TRBV5-4 and TRBJ1-6; D not certain. This TCR was sampled from a human donor with low-grade glioma or glioblastoma, undergoing nonglioma brain surgery, or in good health (not recorded which). The CDR3 sequence: CASSLVTNSPLHF. The CDR3 bases are TGTGCCAGCAGCTTAGTCACAAATTCACCCCTCCACTTT.